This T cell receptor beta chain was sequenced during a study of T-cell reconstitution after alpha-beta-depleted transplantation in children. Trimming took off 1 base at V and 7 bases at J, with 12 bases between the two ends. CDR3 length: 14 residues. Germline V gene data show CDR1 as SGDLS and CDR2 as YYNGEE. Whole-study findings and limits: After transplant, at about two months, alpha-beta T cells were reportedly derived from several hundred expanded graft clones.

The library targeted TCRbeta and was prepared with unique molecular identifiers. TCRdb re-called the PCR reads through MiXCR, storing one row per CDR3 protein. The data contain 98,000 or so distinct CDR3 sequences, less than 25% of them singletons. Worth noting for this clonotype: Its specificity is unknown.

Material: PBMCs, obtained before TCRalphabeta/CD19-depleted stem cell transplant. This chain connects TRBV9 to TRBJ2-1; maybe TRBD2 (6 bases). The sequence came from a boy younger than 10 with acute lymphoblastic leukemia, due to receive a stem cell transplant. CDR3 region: CASSVNGGANEQFF. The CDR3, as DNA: TGTGCCAGCAGCGTAAACGGAGGGGCTAATGAGCAGTTCTTC.